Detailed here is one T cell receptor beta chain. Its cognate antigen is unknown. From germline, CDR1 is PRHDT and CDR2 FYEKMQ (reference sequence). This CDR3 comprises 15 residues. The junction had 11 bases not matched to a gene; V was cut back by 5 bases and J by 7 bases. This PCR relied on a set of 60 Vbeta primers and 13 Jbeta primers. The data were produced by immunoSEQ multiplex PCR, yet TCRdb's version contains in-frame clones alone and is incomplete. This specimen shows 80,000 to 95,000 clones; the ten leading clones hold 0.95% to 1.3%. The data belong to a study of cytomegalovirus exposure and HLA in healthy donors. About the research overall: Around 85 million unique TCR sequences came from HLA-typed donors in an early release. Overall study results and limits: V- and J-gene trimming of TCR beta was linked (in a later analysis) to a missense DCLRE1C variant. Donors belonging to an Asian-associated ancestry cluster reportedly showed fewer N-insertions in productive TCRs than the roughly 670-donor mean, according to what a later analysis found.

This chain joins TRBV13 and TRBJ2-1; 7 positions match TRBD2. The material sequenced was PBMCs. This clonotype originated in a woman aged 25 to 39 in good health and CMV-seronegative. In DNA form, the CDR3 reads TGTGCCAGCAGCCTACTGGGACCCGGGGGGAATGAGCAGTTCTTC. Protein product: CASSLLGPGGNEQFF.